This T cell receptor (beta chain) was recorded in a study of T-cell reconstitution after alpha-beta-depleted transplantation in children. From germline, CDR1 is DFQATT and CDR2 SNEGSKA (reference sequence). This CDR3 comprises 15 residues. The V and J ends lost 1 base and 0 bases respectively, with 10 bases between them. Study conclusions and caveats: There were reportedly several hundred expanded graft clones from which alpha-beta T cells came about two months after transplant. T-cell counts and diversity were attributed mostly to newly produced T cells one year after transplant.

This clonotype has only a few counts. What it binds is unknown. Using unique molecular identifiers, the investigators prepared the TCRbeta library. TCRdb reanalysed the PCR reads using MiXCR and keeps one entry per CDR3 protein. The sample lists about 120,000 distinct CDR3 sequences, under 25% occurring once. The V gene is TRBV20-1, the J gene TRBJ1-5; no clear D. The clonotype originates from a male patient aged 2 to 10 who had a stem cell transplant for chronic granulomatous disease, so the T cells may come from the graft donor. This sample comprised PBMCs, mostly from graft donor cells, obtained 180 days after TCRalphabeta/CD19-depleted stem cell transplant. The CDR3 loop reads CSARVPVNSNQPQHF. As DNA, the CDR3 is TGCAGTGCTAGAGTGCCAGTTAATAGCAATCAGCCCCAGCATTTT.